These T cell receptor beta chains were read from a single sample in a study of blood T cell repertoires in COVID-19. Clones were read by immunoSEQ multiplex PCR, and TCRdb kept only the in-frame ones, dropping some. The table lists 300,000 to 400,000 clones, roughly 90% of them singletons. Sequencing used peripheral blood. These receptors were obtained from a woman in her thirties with COVID-19, enrolled during active disease. The CDR3 runs from the conserved cysteine through the conserved F or W. Fields, in order: clone size, D gene, J gene, V gene, CDR3 protein, CDR3 DNA. The D gene is left open where the match is weak. Rows may omit the clone size; those that give it use once, few, many or a size class.

abundance: NA
d_gene: NA
j_gene: TRBJ2-5
v_gene: TRBV5-1
CDR3aa: CASSVWLEETQYF
CDR3nt: TGCGCCAGCAGCGTCTGGCTGGAAGAGACCCAGTACTTC

abundance: NA
d_gene: NA
j_gene: TRBJ1-1
v_gene: TRBV14
CDR3aa: CASSQEVVLAGSEAFF
CDR3nt: TGTGCCAGCAGCCAAGAGGTTGTTTTAGCTGGGTCTGAAGCTTTCTTT

abundance: NA
d_gene: TRBD1
j_gene: TRBJ2-2
v_gene: TRBV11-2
CDR3aa: CASSLARQGGTGELFF
CDR3nt: TGTGCCAGCAGCTTAGCCAGACAGGGGGGGACCGGGGAGCTGTTTTTT

abundance: NA
d_gene: NA
j_gene: TRBJ2-7
v_gene: TRBV4-1
CDR3aa: CASSQGEGRAYEQYF
CDR3nt: TGCGCCAGCAGCCAAGGCGAAGGGCGGGCCTACGAGCAGTACTTC

abundance: once
d_gene: TRBD2
j_gene: TRBJ2-7
v_gene: TRBV5-6
CDR3aa: CASSLKWGLAHEQYF
CDR3nt: TGTGCCAGCAGCTTGAAATGGGGACTAGCTCACGAGCAGTACTTC

abundance: NA
d_gene: TRBD1
j_gene: TRBJ1-2
v_gene: TRBV6-5
CDR3aa: CASSHGTADGYTF
CDR3nt: TGTGCCAGCAGTCACGGGACAGCCGATGGCTACACCTTC

abundance: NA
d_gene: NA
j_gene: TRBJ2-7
v_gene: TRBV18
CDR3aa: CASSEQGPYEQYF
CDR3nt: TGTGCCAGCTCAGAACAGGGTCCCTACGAGCAGTACTTC

abundance: NA
d_gene: NA
j_gene: TRBJ1-2
v_gene: TRBV7-2
CDR3aa: CASSLRSGLSRDYGYTF
CDR3nt: TGTGCCAGCAGCTTACGATCGGGCCTCTCGAGGGACTATGGCTACACCTTC

abundance: NA
d_gene: NA
j_gene: TRBJ2-1
v_gene: TRBV5-1
CDR3aa: CASSLGGGEEEQFF
CDR3nt: TGCGCCAGCAGCCTGGGAGGAGGGGAGGAGGAGCAGTTCTTC

abundance: NA
d_gene: NA
j_gene: TRBJ2-2
v_gene: TRBV19
CDR3aa: CASRWGDTGELFF
CDR3nt: TGTGCCAGTAGGTGGGGAGACACCGGGGAGCTGTTTTTT

abundance: NA
d_gene: TRBD2
j_gene: TRBJ2-1
v_gene: TRBV19
CDR3aa: CASSMRDYSGNEQFF
CDR3nt: TGTGCCAGTAGTATGAGGGACTATTCCGGGAATGAGCAGTTCTTC

abundance: NA
d_gene: NA
j_gene: TRBJ2-1
v_gene: TRBV10-3
CDR3aa: CAISVVGAGLRNEQFF
CDR3nt: TGTGCCATCAGTGTAGTCGGGGCGGGGCTGAGGAATGAGCAGTTCTTC

abundance: NA
d_gene: TRBD2
j_gene: TRBJ2-7
v_gene: TRBV4-1
CDR3aa: CASSQEPKGLGLAESYEQYF
CDR3nt: TGCGCCAGCAGCCAAGAACCCAAGGGGCTGGGGCTAGCGGAATCCTACGAGCAGTACTTC

abundance: NA
d_gene: TRBD1
j_gene: TRBJ1-1
v_gene: TRBV27
CDR3aa: CASSLSTQGAGAFF
CDR3nt: TGTGCCAGCAGTTTATCGACCCAGGGGGCAGGAGCTTTCTTT

abundance: NA
d_gene: NA
j_gene: TRBJ1-1
v_gene: TRBV20-1
CDR3aa: CSAPQAEAFF
CDR3nt: TGCAGTGCTCCTCAGGCTGAAGCTTTCTTT

abundance: NA
d_gene: TRBD2
j_gene: TRBJ2-3
v_gene: TRBV19
CDR3aa: CASSRLGTSGSTDTQYF
CDR3nt: TGTGCCAGTAGTAGATTAGGGACTAGCGGGAGCACAGATACGCAGTATTTT

abundance: NA
d_gene: NA
j_gene: TRBJ2-3
v_gene: TRBV25-1
CDR3aa: CASSESNARTDTQYF
CDR3nt: TGTGCCAGCAGTGAATCTAACGCTAGGACAGATACGCAGTATTTT

abundance: NA
d_gene: NA
j_gene: TRBJ2-6
v_gene: TRBV30
CDR3aa: CAWSVGVDGANVLTF
CDR3nt: TGTGCCTGGAGTGTAGGGGTGGACGGGGCCAACGTCCTGACTTTC

abundance: NA
d_gene: NA
j_gene: TRBJ1-4
v_gene: TRBV4-1
CDR3aa: CASSQALTEKLFF
CDR3nt: TGCGCCAGCAGCCAAGCGCTAACCGAAAAACTGTTTTTT

abundance: NA
d_gene: NA
j_gene: TRBJ1-1
v_gene: TRBV6-5
CDR3aa: CASSYSSKRTEAFF
CDR3nt: TGTGCCAGCAGTTACTCGTCCAAGAGGACTGAAGCTTTCTTT

abundance: NA
d_gene: NA
j_gene: TRBJ2-7
v_gene: TRBV5-1
CDR3aa: CASSLNTYEQYF
CDR3nt: TGCGCCAGCAGCTTGAACACCTACGAGCAGTACTTC

abundance: NA
d_gene: TRBD1
j_gene: TRBJ1-2
v_gene: TRBV29-1
CDR3aa: CSVPPPEINRGHYTF
CDR3nt: TGCAGCGTTCCTCCCCCGGAGATTAACAGGGGGCACTACACCTTC

abundance: NA
d_gene: NA
j_gene: TRBJ2-7
v_gene: TRBV1
CDR3aa: CTSSYPGLAGKQYF
CDR3nt: TGCACCAGCAGCTATCCCGGACTAGCGGGGAAGCAGTACTTC

abundance: once
d_gene: TRBD1
j_gene: TRBJ2-7
v_gene: TRBV29-1
CDR3aa: CSVGRGQGPYEQYF
CDR3nt: TGCAGCGTGGGTCGGGGACAGGGCCCCTACGAGCAGTACTTC

abundance: NA
d_gene: NA
j_gene: TRBJ2-5
v_gene: TRBV27
CDR3aa: CASSLRPGTGETQYF
CDR3nt: TGTGCCAGCAGTTTAAGGCCGGGAACTGGGGAGACCCAGTACTTC

abundance: few
d_gene: NA
j_gene: TRBJ1-6
v_gene: TRBV9
CDR3aa: CASSSPVGNSPLHF
CDR3nt: TGTGCCAGCAGCTCCCCCGTCGGGAATTCACCCCTCCACTTT

abundance: NA
d_gene: NA
j_gene: TRBJ2-7
v_gene: TRBV27
CDR3aa: CASAPQGPYEQYF
CDR3nt: TGTGCCAGCGCCCCACAGGGTCCCTACGAGCAGTACTTC

abundance: NA
d_gene: NA
j_gene: TRBJ1-4
v_gene: TRBV6-5
CDR3aa: CASRITASNEKLFF
CDR3nt: TGTGCCAGTAGGATTACAGCTTCTAATGAAAAACTGTTTTTT

abundance: few
d_gene: NA
j_gene: TRBJ2-4
v_gene: TRBV21-1
CDR3aa: CASSKAGQGGTLAKNIQYF
CDR3nt: TGTGCCAGCAGCAAAGCAGGACAGGGGGGTACTCTAGCCAAAAACATTCAGTACTTC

abundance: NA
d_gene: TRBD2
j_gene: TRBJ2-7
v_gene: TRBV4-1
CDR3aa: CASSQAASGSSIVYEQYF
CDR3nt: TGCGCCAGCAGCCAAGCCGCTAGCGGGAGCTCAATCGTCTACGAGCAGTACTTC

abundance: NA
d_gene: TRBD1
j_gene: TRBJ1-2
v_gene: TRBV5-4
CDR3aa: CASSPGTATNYGYTF
CDR3nt: TGTGCCAGCAGCCCCGGGACAGCGACTAACTATGGCTACACCTTC

abundance: NA
d_gene: TRBD1
j_gene: TRBJ2-3
v_gene: TRBV19
CDR3aa: CASSIEGQGGGDTQYF
CDR3nt: TGTGCCAGTAGTATAGAGGGACAGGGTGGCGGGGATACGCAGTATTTT

abundance: once
d_gene: TRBD1
j_gene: TRBJ1-4
v_gene: TRBV5-1
CDR3aa: CASSLATGRREKLFF
CDR3nt: TGCGCCAGCAGCTTGGCGACAGGGCGGAGGGAAAAACTGTTTTTT

abundance: NA
d_gene: NA
j_gene: TRBJ1-1
v_gene: TRBV27
CDR3aa: CASSSGGFTEAFF
CDR3nt: TGTGCCAGCAGTTCCGGGGGGTTCACTGAAGCTTTCTTT

abundance: NA
d_gene: TRBD2
j_gene: TRBJ2-7
v_gene: TRBV2
CDR3aa: CASSRTGLGGYEQYF
CDR3nt: TGTGCCAGCAGTCGAACCGGACTAGGAGGTTACGAGCAGTACTTC

abundance: NA
d_gene: TRBD2
j_gene: TRBJ2-1
v_gene: TRBV30
CDR3aa: CAWSVYGLAGTNEQFF
CDR3nt: TGTGCCTGGAGTGTGTATGGGCTAGCGGGAACCAATGAGCAGTTCTTC

abundance: NA
d_gene: TRBD2
j_gene: TRBJ2-7
v_gene: TRBV11-3
CDR3aa: CASSRASGSYEQYF
CDR3nt: TGTGCCAGCAGCCGCGCTAGCGGGAGCTACGAGCAGTACTTC